What follows are 15 T cell receptor beta chains derived from one specimen sequenced in a study of shared clonotypes between healthy human individuals. The protocol was immunoSEQ multiplex PCR, while the TCRdb copy is restricted to in-frame clones and leaves out a portion. This table holds millions of clones, more than 80% found once. Sequences were obtained from naive CD4+ T cells sorted from blood. Sample subset: CD45RA+ positively selected. The receptors here all came from a man younger than 35 in good health.

The gene calls are TRBV6-4 and TRBJ1-1, with D unclear. V was pared by 0 bases and J by 2 bases, with 7 bases between. The CDR3 spans 14 residues. Germline assignment: CDR1 MRHNA and CDR2 SNTAGT. CDR3 in DNA: TGTGCCAGCAGTGACTCTGCAGGCAACACTGAAGCTTTCTTT. Translated: CASSDSAGNTEAFF.

The chain uses TRBV11-2 and TRBJ2-3; possible D gene TRBD1, 6 bases. This CDR3 contains 13 residues. V was clipped by 5 bases and J by 5 bases, with 11 bases between them. Per germline, CDR1 SGHAT and CDR2 FQNNGV. For the CDR3, the DNA is TGTGCCAGCAGCAGACGGACAGAAGATACGCAGTATTTT. Encoded protein: CASSRRTEDTQYF. The full variable domain, rest sourced from reference TRBV11-2 and TRBJ2-3, is EAGVAQSPRYKIIEKRQSVAFWCNPISGHATLYWYQQILGQGPKLLIQFQNNGVVDDSQLPKDRFSAERLKGVDSTLKIQPAKLEDSAVYLCASSRRTEDTQYFGPGTRLTVL.

The sample holds a few counts of this clone. Different DNA sequences within this sample yield the same CDR3. This sequence joins TRBV7-9 and TRBJ2-7; D is uncertain. Germline V CDR1 and CDR2: SEHNR, FQNEAQ (reference sequence). This CDR3 has 13 residues. The V end lost 3 bases, the J end lost 2 bases, and 8 bases lay between the germline ends. The CDR3 protein is CASSFDGPYEQYF. CDR3 nucleotides: TGTGCCAGCAGCTTCGACGGGCCCTACGAGCAGTACTTC.

The rearrangement joins TRBV29-1 to TRBJ2-7; 8 bases line up with TRBD1. Germline loops: CDR1 SQVTM, CDR2 ANQGSEA. V lost 4 bases, J lost 6 bases, and 8 bases stayed unmatched. The CDR3 consists of 13 residues. CDR3 loop: CSVVLDRGFEQYF. In DNA form, the CDR3 reads TGCAGCGTTGTCTTAGACAGGGGATTCGAGCAGTACTTC.

The chain is built from TRBV18 and TRBJ1-3; no reliable D call. The CDR3 runs to 15 residues. In germline, CDR1 is KGHSH, CDR2 LQKENI. V lost 3 bases and J 0 bases, leaving 9 bases between the germline ends. The CDR3 nucleotides are TGTGCCAGCTCACCTATGGTCGGCTCTGGAAACACCATATATTTT. Residues: CASSPMVGSGNTIYF.

The chain combines TRBV5-1 with TRBJ1-2, with D hard to call. Trimming took 0 bases from V and 0 from J, leaving 6 bases between them. CDR3 length: 14 amino acids. From germline, CDR1 is SGHRS and CDR2 YFSETQ. The CDR3 loop is CASSLADANYGYTF. The CDR3 region has the DNA TGCGCCAGCAGCTTGGCCGACGCTAACTATGGCTACACCTTC.

V and J are TRBV5-1 and TRBJ2-3; TRBD1 matches at 8 bases. This CDR3 region has 16 residues. J was trimmed by 2 bases and V by 4 bases; bases with no gene match: 9. CDR1 is SGHRS and CDR2 is YFSETQ in the germline V gene. The CDR3, as DNA: TGCGCCAGCAGCACTCGGACAGGGAGCTTCACAGATACGCAGTATTTT. Protein: CASSTRTGSFTDTQYF. The full variable domain, with the rest looked up from reference TRBV5-1 and TRBJ2-3, is KAGVTQTPRYLIKTRGQQVTLSCSPISGHRSVSWYQQTPGQGLQFLFEYFSETQRNKGNFPGRFSGRQFSNSRSEMNVSTLELGDSALYLCASSTRTGSFTDTQYFGPGTRLTVL.

The rearrangement joins TRBV2 to TRBJ2-7; D ambiguous. V lost 8 bases and J 3 bases, leaving 11 bases between the germline ends. Germline V CDR1 and CDR2: SNHLY, FYNNEI. CDR3 length: 12 residues. DNA of the CDR3: TGTGCCAGCTGCGCTTTAGACTACGAGCAGTACTTC. Amino acid sequence: CASCALDYEQYF.

The genes are TRBV5-1 and TRBJ1-2; 7 bases line up with TRBD1. After removal of 2 bases from V and 4 bases from J, the junction contained 8 bases not matched to a gene. The germline CDR1 and CDR2 sequences are SGHRS and YFSETQ. The CDR3 consists of 15 residues. CDR3 sequence reads: CASSFYEGAGYGYTF. As DNA, the CDR3 is TGCGCCAGCAGCTTCTATGAGGGGGCGGGCTATGGCTACACCTTC.

The genes are TRBV7-2 and TRBJ1-5; D is possibly TRBD1 (6 bases). The CDR3 covers 14 residues. Between the trimmed V and J ends, which lost 5 bases and 5 bases, there was a span of 13 bases. CDR1 is SGHTA, CDR2 FQGNSA, per germline. DNA of the CDR3: TGTGCCAGCAGCCTACAGGGCAGGGATCAGCCCCAGCATTTT. This gives the protein CASSLQGRDQPQHF. The full variable domain, rest sourced from reference TRBV7-2 and TRBJ1-5, is GAGVSQSPSNKVTEKGKDVELRCDPISGHTALYWYRQSLGQGLEFLIYFQGNSAPDKSGLPSDRFSAERTGGSVSTLTIQRTQQEDSAVYLCASSLQGRDQPQHFGDGTRLSIL.

J is TRBJ2-7 and V is TRBV2; 10 nucleotides agree with TRBD2. Trimming at V came to 3 bases and at J to 12 bases, leaving 8 bases not matched to a gene. This CDR3 comprises 13 residues. Germline CDR1 and CDR2: SNHLY and FYNNEI. DNA of the CDR3: TGTGCCAGCAGTGATTCTGGACTAGCGGTAATGTACTTC. This codes for CASSDSGLAVMYF.

The chain links TRBV6-1 to TRBJ2-2, with unresolved D. Germline V lookup: CDR1 MNHNS, CDR2 SASEGT. The ends were cut back, 6 bases at V and 4 bases at J, with 15 bases in the middle. The CDR3 runs 15 residues. CDR3: CASRMWEQTTGELFF. The CDR3 nucleotides are TGTGCCAGCAGGATGTGGGAACAAACCACCGGGGAGCTGTTTTTT.

On this clone: A junction boundary mismatches the germline segment, possibly from a read error. This sequence joins TRBV6-1 and TRBJ1-5; 7 nucleotides agree with TRBD1. The CDR3 has 15 amino acids. The germline V gene has CDR1 MNHNS and CDR2 SASEGT. CDR3: CAGRGDIHSNQPQHF. Written as DNA, the CDR3 is TGTGCCGGCAGGGGGGACATACATAGCAATCAGCCCCAGCATTTT.

The chain combines TRBV7-9 with TRBJ2-4; TRBD2 agrees at 7 bases. The CDR3 runs 15 residues. The V and J ends lost 5 bases and 8 bases, in that order; junction bases with no gene match: 12. Germline V gene sequence: CDR1 SEHNR, CDR2 FQNEAQ (reference sequence). The CDR3 region is CASSPMGGIFDIQYF. The CDR3 coding sequence is TGTGCCAGCAGCCCGATGGGGGGGATCTTTGACATTCAGTACTTC.

The CDR3 here is CASSLEGSRYNEQFF. The DNA for the CDR3 is TGTGCCAGCAGCTTAGAAGGCAGTCGATACAATGAGCAGTTCTTC. The rearrangement links TRBV7-2 to TRBJ2-1, with unresolved D. The V end lost 1 base, the J end lost 4 bases, and 11 bases lay between the germline ends. The CDR3 length is 15 residues. Germline V gene data show CDR1 as SGHTA and CDR2 as FQGNSA.